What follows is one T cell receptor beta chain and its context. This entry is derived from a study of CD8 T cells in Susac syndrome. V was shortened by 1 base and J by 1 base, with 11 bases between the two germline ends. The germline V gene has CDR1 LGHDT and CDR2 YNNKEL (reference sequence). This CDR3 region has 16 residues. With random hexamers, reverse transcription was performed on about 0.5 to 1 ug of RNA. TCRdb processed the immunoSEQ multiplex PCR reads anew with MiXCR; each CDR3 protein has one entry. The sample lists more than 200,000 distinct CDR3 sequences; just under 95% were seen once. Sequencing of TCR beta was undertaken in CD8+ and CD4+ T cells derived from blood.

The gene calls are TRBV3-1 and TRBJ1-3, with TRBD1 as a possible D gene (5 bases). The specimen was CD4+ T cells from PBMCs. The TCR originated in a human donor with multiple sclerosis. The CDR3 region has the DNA TGTGCCAGCAGCCAAGTTACAGGCGGATCTGGAAACACCATATATTTT. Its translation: CASSQVTGGSGNTIYF.